This TCR beta chain was identified during a study of blood T cell repertoires in COVID-19 (dated by TCRdb to 2018 to 2021). In terms of the full investigation: Samples from collaborators originated in the United States, Italy and Spain and spanned both the acute and convalescent phases of COVID-19. Samples were obtained from the ongoing ImmuneRACE study (first 160 participants) and from 950 to 1,500 subjects provided by 6 global collaborators. Where available, HLA class I and class II types were taken from metadata supplied by the sample provider and were not determined by assay-based typing. The sample metadata nearly always contained a de-identified subject ID, COVID-19 status, age in years and sex. The prospective study material was composed of cDNA or gDNA derived from T cells, B-cell-depleted T cells, or PBMCs. Subjects who had been exposed to COVID-19, were actively infected with it, or had recovered from it provided the deeply sampled blood TCRbeta repertoires that made up the dataset. The repertoires were released in a freely available public database meant as a resource for research on the immune response to SARS-CoV-2.

Participants in the prospective study were aged roughly 18 to 100 years, lived in about two dozen United States geographic areas, and enrolled through a virtual design. Cohort assignment in the prospective study relied on participant-reported clinical history from a screening survey and a study questionnaire. Recovered participants in ImmuneRACE Cohort 3 were defined as having two consecutive negative NP/OP PCR tests, clearance from a healthcare professional, or resolution of symptoms. In the prospective study, mobile phlebotomists collected whole blood, serum and a nasopharyngeal or oropharyngeal swab from each participant. Over a roughly 2-month period, participants in the prospective study had the option of providing additional blood draws and questionnaires. Blood samples from the prospective study were shipped frozen or at room temperature prior to DNA extraction. From cysteine to phenylalanine, the CDR3 is 16 amino acids long. The entry retains the CDR3 DNA only, 48 bases that are in frame from base 1. The germline V gene (reference sequence) yields PRHDT for CDR1 and FYEKMQ for CDR2. At the junction V is shortened by 4 bases and J by 5 bases, with 17 bases in between.

What the work shows at the level of the full study, not this receptor alone: The amount of clinical and demographic metadata varied by source and participant and was provided uncurated.

Note on this clone: The specificity of this receptor is unknown. No qualities accompany the bases; no much larger clone lies one base away.

TCRbeta CDR3 regions were amplified from genomic DNA by means of the immunoSEQ Assay, a bias-controlled multiplex PCR. Per the original workflow: The number of nucleated cells in each sample was estimated by amplification of reference gene primers within the assay. To quantify the absolute abundance of each unique TCRbeta CDR3 rearrangement, sequence reads were collapsed and filtered. For each sample, productive Simpson clonality was calculated as the square root of Simpson's diversity index across productive rearrangements. This is the immuneACCESS table as TCRdb keeps it, with only in-frame sequences that have V and J called. A part of the clones is gone; compared with another copy, unresolved V genes explain less than half, and the rest is unexplained. That table supplies the V and J calls and clone size; D and trimming were determined from the DNA. Counted in this sample were around 210,000 clones; around 90% of them appeared once. The top ten hold approximately 8.2% of the sample.

The material sequenced was PBMCs or T cells enriched from blood (not recorded which). The receptor comes from a woman aged 18-30 years who had recovered from COVID-19. The chain is encoded by TRBV13 joined to TRBJ1-4; the D gene is perhaps TRBD1, from 6 matching bases. The DNA sequence is as follows: TGTGCCAGCAGCTCTCAAAGGGGGACGAAAAATGAAAAACTGTTTTTT. It specifies CASSSQRGTKNEKLFF.